These 5 T cell receptor beta chains were sequenced from one sample in a study of cytomegalovirus exposure and HLA in healthy donors. It was with 60 Vbeta and 13 Jbeta primers that the PCR ran. Libraries were prepared by immunoSEQ multiplex PCR; TCRdb keeps only in-frame clonotypes and omits some of them. This sample has 150,000 to 200,000 clones, with about 12% found just once. Sequences were obtained from PBMCs. The receptors stem from a man aged 50 to 60 in good health and CMV-seropositive.

A remark on this clone: The junction differs from germline at one of its ends, possibly a read error. CDR3 residues: CASSSLAGEEIQYF. CDR3 coding DNA: TGTGCCAGCAGCTCACTAGCGGGGGAAGAGATCCAGTACTTC. The V and J genes are TRBV9 and TRBJ2-5; 11 nucleotides match TRBD2. CDR3 length: 14 residues. Germline CDR1 SGDLS, CDR2 YYNGEE.

This clone was observed a handful of times. The CDR3 loop reads CASSLLAADTQYF. The CDR3 region has the DNA TGTGCCAGCAGTTTACTAGCGGCAGATACGCAGTATTTT. This rearrangement joins TRBV6-5 to TRBJ2-3; 8 nucleotides align to TRBD2. This CDR3 has 13 amino acids. After removal of 4 bases from V and 4 bases from J, the junction contained 1 base not matched to a gene. Looked up from germline, CDR1 is MNHEY and CDR2 is SVGAGI.

This chain connects TRBV19 to TRBJ2-3; maybe TRBD1 (5 bases). Germline V gene data show CDR1 as LNHDA and CDR2 as SQIVND (reference sequence). The CDR3 runs to 14 residues. V was trimmed by 0 bases and J by 5 bases, leaving 9 bases between them. The DNA for the CDR3 is TGTGCCAGTAGTATAGACAGGGTAGGAGATACGCAGTATTTT. Amino acid sequence: CASSIDRVGDTQYF.

This clone appeared a few times. This chain links TRBV6-5 with TRBJ2-2; TRBD2 is a possible D gene (5 bases). V dropped 0 bases and J dropped 4 bases, with 9 bases sitting between them. The CDR3 length is 15 residues. Germline values: CDR1 MNHEY, CDR2 SVGAGI. Here the CDR3 reads CASSYSRVLTGELFF. DNA of the CDR3: TGTGCCAGCAGTTACTCGAGGGTCCTCACCGGGGAGCTGTTTTTT.

This clone was counted only a few times. The chain has TRBV6-5 and TRBJ2-7; D may be TRBD1 (5 bases). Per the germline V gene, CDR1 is MNHEY and CDR2 is SVGAGI. This CDR3 spans 14 amino acids. V was pared by 6 bases and J by 6 bases, with 18 bases between. The CDR3 sequence is CASSDRSAGFEQYV. In DNA, the CDR3 is TGTGCCAGCAGCGACCGGTCAGCAGGGTTCGAGCAGTACGTC.